Listed here are 27 T cell receptor beta chains from one sample, sequenced in a study of blood T cell repertoires in COVID-19. The assay was immunoSEQ multiplex PCR, and TCRdb's table has in-frame clones only and misses some. The sample yields 350,000 to 450,000 clones, approximately 87% seen once. Sequenced input: PBMCs or T cells enriched from blood (not recorded which). The receptors were gathered from a man aged 40-49 years in a cohort exposed to, infected with or recovered from COVID-19 (not recorded which).

The genes are TRBV5-1 and TRBJ2-2, with 7 bases identical to TRBD1. The CDR3 covers 15 residues. V was pared by 3 bases and J by 7 bases, with 9 bases of the junction left unmatched. Germline V gene data show CDR1 as SGHRS and CDR2 as YFSETQ. The CDR3 sequence: CASSSRTGGSGELFF. The CDR3 DNA reads TGCGCCAGCAGCTCCCGGACAGGTGGCAGCGGGGAGCTGTTTTTT.

The rearrangement links TRBV28 to TRBJ1-2; tentative D call: TRBD1 (6 bases). The CDR3 runs 14 residues. Trimming took 4 bases from V and 2 from J, leaving 11 bases between them. Germline loops: CDR1 MDHEN, CDR2 SYDVKM. CDR3 DNA sequence: TGTGCCAGCAGTTCGGGACAAGCGAACTATGGCTACACCTTC. Protein: CASSSGQANYGYTF.

The sample holds a few counts of this clone. This chain connects TRBV5-1 to TRBJ2-1; 9 nucleotides align to TRBD2. The CDR3 covers 18 residues. V was clipped by 4 bases and J by 7 bases; unmatched bases: 18. Germline V gene lookup returns CDR1 SGHRS and CDR2 YFSETQ. CDR3 DNA: TGCGCCAGCAGCCTGAATCCGGGACTAGCCTCTCCACTTAATGAGCAGTTCTTC. Its protein is CASSLNPGLASPLNEQFF.

Note on this clone: Germline and junction disagree at one end, which may indicate a read error. The rearrangement links TRBV5-1 to TRBJ1-1; 7 bases match TRBD1. CDR3 length: 15 amino acids. Germline CDR1 is SGHRS and CDR2 is YFSETQ. The CDR3 reads CASSLVGQMNTETFF. DNA for the CDR3: TGCGCCAGCAGCTTGGTGGGACAGATGAACACTGAAACTTTCTTT.

This chain connects TRBV5-8 to TRBJ1-5; a weak D match, TRBD1 (6 bases). The CDR3 extends over 15 amino acids. Germline assignment: CDR1 SGHTS and CDR2 YDEGEE. The V end was cut by 4 bases, the J end by 0 bases, with 11 bases between. The CDR3 here is CASSLDSYSNQPQHF. CDR3 DNA sequence: TGTGCCAGCAGCCTGGACAGTTATAGCAATCAGCCCCAGCATTTT.

The V and J genes are TRBV27 and TRBJ2-1; TRBD2 matches at 8 bases. Germline CDR1 reads MNHEY; CDR2 reads SMNVEV (reference sequence). The trim removed 4 bases at V and 1 base at J, leaving 3 bases unmatched. CDR3 size: 15 residues. The CDR3 nucleotides are TGTGCCAGCAGTTCGGGACTAGGGTCCTACAATGAGCAGTTCTTC. Translated, it gives CASSSGLGSYNEQFF.

The chain couples TRBV10-3 to TRBJ2-7; TRBD1 aligns across 8 bases. J gave up 0 bases and V 4 bases, and 20 bases lay outside the gene matches. Per the germline V gene, CDR1 is ENHRY and CDR2 is SYGVKD. The CDR3 extends over 20 amino acids. The CDR3 sequence: CAISGSTGTGKRTSSYEQYF. CDR3 nucleotide sequence: TGTGCCATCAGTGGCTCTACCGGGACAGGTAAACGTACGTCCTCCTACGAGCAGTACTTC.

This chain uses TRBV5-5 with TRBJ1-5; 7 positions match TRBD1. Germline lookup yields CDR1 SGHKS and CDR2 YYEKEE (reference sequence). Losses at the gene ends were 0 bases for V and 6 bases for J; bases not matched to a gene: 6. The CDR3 has 15 residues. Here the CDR3 DNA reads TGTGCCAGCAGCTTGGGAGGGGGCCGGGGTCAGCCCCAGCATTTT. It is translated as CASSLGGGRGQPQHF.

The J gene is TRBJ2-1, the V gene TRBV7-6; TRBD2 agrees at 10 bases. Trimming took 2 bases from V and 8 from J; bases not matched to a gene: 12. The CDR3 has 17 residues. CDR1 is SGHVS and CDR2 is FNYEAQ in the germline V gene. This CDR3 reads CASSLSPGLAPGHEQFF. As DNA, the CDR3 is TGTGCCAGCAGCTTATCACCGGGACTAGCGCCTGGTCATGAGCAGTTCTTC.

The chain recombines TRBV28 with TRBJ2-3; possibly TRBD1 for D (5 bases). The germline CDR1 and CDR2 sequences are MDHEN and SYDVKM. V lost 8 bases, J lost 5 bases, and 14 bases lay in between. This CDR3 contains 13 residues. In DNA form, the CDR3 reads TGTGCCAGCCGGCGGAATCAGGGAGATACGCAGTATTTT. It is translated as CASRRNQGDTQYF. Full variable domain (remainder filled in from reference TRBV28 and TRBJ2-3): DVKVTQSSRYLVKRTGEKVFLECVQDMDHENMFWYRQDPGLGLRLIYFSYDVKMKEKGDIPEGYSVSREKKERFSLILESASTNQTSMYLCASRRNQGDTQYFGPGTRLTVL.

The CDR3 DNA reads TGTGCCAGCTCACCATCCCCCACTACTAACTATGGCTACACCTTC. Its translation is CASSPSPTTNYGYTF. This chain connects TRBV18 to TRBJ1-2, with D hard to call. V lost 2 bases and J 0 bases, leaving 10 bases between the germline ends. In germline, CDR1 is KGHSH, CDR2 LQKENI. This CDR3 spans 15 amino acids.

This clone appeared once. This CDR3 is CASSKMRAGGNEQFF. For the CDR3, the DNA is TGTGCCAGCAGCAAAATGAGGGCAGGGGGAAATGAGCAGTTCTTC. The gene calls are TRBV21-1 and TRBJ2-1; the table's D call, TRBD1, was not checked against the DNA. TRBV21-1 is recorded as a pseudogene. The CDR3 is 15 amino acids.

The table lists this clone with a few counts. V is TRBV28 and J is TRBJ1-1; the match to TRBD1 covers 7 bases. This CDR3 is 15 amino acids long. The V gene end was trimmed by 6 bases and the J gene end by 4 bases; junction bases not matched to a gene: 11. The germline CDR1 and CDR2 sequences are MDHEN and SYDVKM. The CDR3 sequence: CASRSLQGHRTEAFF. The CDR3 DNA sequence: TGTGCCAGCAGATCCCTACAGGGGCATCGCACTGAAGCTTTCTTT.

The gene calls are TRBV7-7 and TRBJ2-1; TRBD1 matches 7 bases. V shed 5 bases and J 9 bases; nucleotides not matched to a gene: 13. There are 15 residues in the CDR3. Germline CDR1 is SSHAT and CDR2 is FNYEAQ (reference sequence). CDR3 loop: CASSNLQQGLSEQFF. For the CDR3, the DNA is TGTGCCAGCAGCAACCTTCAACAGGGGCTCTCTGAGCAGTTCTTC.

This chain links TRBV27 with TRBJ1-1; D is unresolved. This CDR3 has 15 amino acids. Germline values: CDR1 MNHEY, CDR2 SMNVEV (reference sequence). Trimming pared 2 bases from V and 5 bases from J, leaving 15 bases between. CDR3 loop: CASSLRPSAVTEAFF. The DNA of the CDR3 is TGTGCCAGCAGTTTACGGCCTAGTGCGGTAACTGAAGCTTTCTTT.

V is TRBV2 and J is TRBJ2-7, with 8 bases that match TRBD2. Germline V gene data show CDR1 as SNHLY and CDR2 as FYNNEI. V lost 8 bases and J lost 6; bases outside the gene matches: 9. This CDR3 has 13 residues. The CDR3 nucleotides are TGTGCCAGCCTTAAGAGCGGGAGAGCCGAGCAGTACTTC. Encoded protein: CASLKSGRAEQYF.

The chain combines TRBV30 with TRBJ1-2; weak D call: TRBD1 (6 bases). Germline CDR1 reads GTSNPN; CDR2 reads SVGIG (reference sequence). V gave up 3 bases and J gave up 1 base, with 9 bases separating them. The length of the CDR3 is 13 residues. This CDR3 reads CAWSQGSNYGYTF. CDR3 coding DNA: TGTGCCTGGAGCCAGGGGAGTAACTATGGCTACACCTTC.

The rearrangement links TRBV19 to TRBJ1-3, with a tentative D call TRBD1 (5 bases). Trimming cost V 7 bases and J 0 bases, with 16 bases left between them. CDR1 is LNHDA and CDR2 is SQIVND in the germline V gene (reference sequence). CDR3 length: 16 amino acids. The CDR3 reads CASTSPTDPSGNTIYF. CDR3 DNA: TGTGCCAGTACCTCCCCGACAGACCCCTCTGGAAACACCATATATTTT.

This clone was observed a single time. J is TRBJ1-1 and V is TRBV19; D may be TRBD1 (6 bases). Germline V gene lookup returns CDR1 LNHDA and CDR2 SQIVND (reference sequence). Trimming shortened V by 8 bases and J by 1 base, and 11 bases separated the two germline ends. The CDR3 has 13 residues. The CDR3 loop reads CASSQQGNTEAFF. CDR3 in DNA: TGTGCCAGTTCCCAACAGGGGAACACTGAAGCTTTCTTT.

The CDR3 here is CASSIGFQGTRNQPQHF. CDR3 coding DNA: TGTGCCAGTAGTATTGGGTTTCAGGGGACGAGGAATCAGCCCCAGCATTTT. V usage is TRBV19 and J usage is TRBJ1-5; TRBD1 is a possible D gene (6 bases). Germline CDR1 reads LNHDA; CDR2 reads SQIVND (reference sequence). The CDR3 contains 17 residues. V lost 3 bases and J lost 4, with 19 bases in between.

This rearrangement joins TRBV28 to TRBJ1-5; tentative D call: TRBD1 (6 bases). The CDR3 is made up of 15 amino acids. Trimming pared 6 bases from V and 9 bases from J, leaving 21 bases between. Per the germline V gene, CDR1 is MDHEN and CDR2 is SYDVKM. CDR3 DNA sequence: TGTGCCAGCAGCCCTTCGGTGGGGGCCTGGGGGCCCCAGCATTTT. Protein sequence: CASSPSVGAWGPQHF.

The chain employs TRBV9 and TRBJ1-1; D not resolved. The CDR3 has 13 amino acids. Germline CDR1 SGDLS, CDR2 YYNGEE. Trimming pared 5 bases from V and 3 bases from J, leaving 11 bases between. CDR3 in DNA: TGTGCCAGCAGTGTATCCCCTTACACTGAAGCTTTCTTT. Amino acid sequence: CASSVSPYTEAFF.

This sequence joins TRBV30 and TRBJ2-7; TRBD1 aligns across 9 bases. Germline V CDR1 and CDR2: GTSNPN, SVGIG (reference sequence). This CDR3 has 16 amino acids. V lost 2 bases and J lost 0; bases outside the gene matches: 8. Here the CDR3 reads CAWSKDRGFISYEQYF. CDR3 in DNA: TGTGCCTGGAGTAAAGACAGGGGGTTTATCTCCTACGAGCAGTACTTC.

This clone was detected once. This sequence joins TRBV6-5 and TRBJ2-2, with D unresolved. This CDR3 contains 14 residues. Germline CDR1 reads MNHEY; CDR2 reads SVGAGI. Trimming shortened V by 4 bases and J by 5 bases, and 11 bases separated the two germline ends. The DNA of the CDR3 is TGTGCCAGCAGTTCCCTCCAGAAGACCGGGGAGCTGTTTTTT. Its translation is CASSSLQKTGELFF.

The chain joins TRBV5-1 to TRBJ2-1; D gene uncertain. CDR3 length equals 15 residues. Trimming pared 4 bases from V and 0 bases from J, leaving 11 bases between. Germline CDR1 SGHRS, CDR2 YFSETQ. CDR3 coding DNA: TGCGCCAGCAGCCAAGACACAAGCTCCTACAATGAGCAGTTCTTC. Protein: CASSQDTSSYNEQFF. The full variable domain, with the rest looked up from reference TRBV5-1 and TRBJ2-1, is KAGVTQTPRYLIKTRGQQVTLSCSPISGHRSVSWYQQTPGQGLQFLFEYFSETQRNKGNFPGRFSGRQFSNSRSEMNVSTLELGDSALYLCASSQDTSSYNEQFFGPGTRLTVL.

The chain recombines TRBV2 with TRBJ1-4, with no clear D. The CDR3 consists of 14 residues. Per germline, CDR1 SNHLY and CDR2 FYNNEI. Trimming took 6 bases from V and 0 from J, leaving 8 bases between them. The CDR3 is CASRIIATNEKLFF. The CDR3, as DNA: TGTGCCAGCAGGATAATAGCAACTAATGAAAAACTGTTTTTT. The full variable domain, rest sourced from reference TRBV2 and TRBJ1-4, is EPEVTQTPSHQVTQMGQEVILRCVPISNHLYFYWYRQILGQKVEFLVSFYNNEISEKSEIFDDQFSVERPDGSNFTLKIRSTKLEDSAMYFCASRIIATNEKLFFGSGTQLSVL.

The chain has TRBV6-1 and TRBJ2-1; 7 positions agree with TRBD2. There are 15 residues in the CDR3. Germline V gives CDR1 MNHNS, CDR2 SASEGT. V trimming: 1 base; J trimming: 6 bases; junction bases outside the gene matches: 6. CDR3 bases: TGTGCCAGCAGTGAAGGGACTAGAAGTCTCAATGAGCAGTTCTTC. Its translation is CASSEGTRSLNEQFF.